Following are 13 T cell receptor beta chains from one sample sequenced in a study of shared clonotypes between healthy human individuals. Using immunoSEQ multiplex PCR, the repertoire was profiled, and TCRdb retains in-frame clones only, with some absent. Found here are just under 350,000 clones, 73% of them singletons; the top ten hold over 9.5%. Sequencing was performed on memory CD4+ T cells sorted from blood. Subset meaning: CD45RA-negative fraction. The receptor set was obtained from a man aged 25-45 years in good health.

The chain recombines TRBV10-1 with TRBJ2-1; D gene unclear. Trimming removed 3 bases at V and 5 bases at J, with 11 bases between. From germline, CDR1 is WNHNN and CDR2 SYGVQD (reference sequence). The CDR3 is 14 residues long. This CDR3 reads CASSDSVGNNEQFF. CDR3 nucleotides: TGCGCCAGCAGTGATTCCGTGGGAAACAATGAGCAGTTCTTC.

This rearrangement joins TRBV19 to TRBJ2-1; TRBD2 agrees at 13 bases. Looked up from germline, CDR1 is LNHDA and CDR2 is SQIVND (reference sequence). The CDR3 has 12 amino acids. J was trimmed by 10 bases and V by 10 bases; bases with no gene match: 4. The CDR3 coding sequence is TGTGCCACCGGACTAGCGGGAGTGGAGCAGTTCTTC. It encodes CATGLAGVEQFF.

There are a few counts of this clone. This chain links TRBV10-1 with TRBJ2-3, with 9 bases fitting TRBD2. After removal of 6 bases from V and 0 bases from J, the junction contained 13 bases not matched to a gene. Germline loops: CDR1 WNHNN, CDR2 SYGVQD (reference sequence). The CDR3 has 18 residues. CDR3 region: CASRATPTSGLSTDTQYF. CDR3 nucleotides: TGCGCCAGCAGAGCTACCCCTACTAGCGGGCTTAGCACAGATACGCAGTATTTT.

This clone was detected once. Here the CDR3 reads CSVDDRGGTEAFF. CDR3 nucleotide sequence: TGCAGCGTTGACGACAGGGGAGGAACTGAAGCTTTCTTT. The chain links TRBV29-1 to TRBJ1-1; 8 bases fit TRBD1. V trimming: 3 bases; J trimming: 5 bases; junction bases outside the gene matches: 5. Germline V gene lookup returns CDR1 SQVTM and CDR2 ANQGSEA. The CDR3 runs 13 residues.

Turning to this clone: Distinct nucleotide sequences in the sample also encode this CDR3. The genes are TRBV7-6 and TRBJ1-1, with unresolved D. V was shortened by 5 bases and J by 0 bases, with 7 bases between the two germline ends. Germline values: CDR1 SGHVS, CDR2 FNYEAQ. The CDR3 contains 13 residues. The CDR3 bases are TGTGCCAGCAGCGCGGACCTGAACACTGAAGCTTTCTTT. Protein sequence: CASSADLNTEAFF.

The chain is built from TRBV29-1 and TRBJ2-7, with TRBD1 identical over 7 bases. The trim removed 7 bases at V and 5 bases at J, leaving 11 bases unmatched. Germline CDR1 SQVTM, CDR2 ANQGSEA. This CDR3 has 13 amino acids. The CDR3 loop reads CSAARGNGDEQYF. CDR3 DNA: TGCAGCGCTGCCAGGGGGAATGGGGACGAGCAGTACTTC.

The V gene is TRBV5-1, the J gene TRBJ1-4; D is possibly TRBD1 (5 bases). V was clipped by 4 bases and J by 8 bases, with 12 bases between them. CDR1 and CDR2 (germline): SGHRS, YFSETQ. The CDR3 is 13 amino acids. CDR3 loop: CASSRGFGEKLFF. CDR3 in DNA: TGCGCCAGCAGCCGGGGGTTCGGGGAAAAACTGTTTTTT.

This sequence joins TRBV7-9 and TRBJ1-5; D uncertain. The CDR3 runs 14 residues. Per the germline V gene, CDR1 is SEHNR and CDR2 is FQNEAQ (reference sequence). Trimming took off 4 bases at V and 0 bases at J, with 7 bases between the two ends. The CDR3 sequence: CASSSEYSNQPQHF. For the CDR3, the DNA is TGTGCCAGCAGCTCTGAATATAGCAATCAGCCCCAGCATTTT.

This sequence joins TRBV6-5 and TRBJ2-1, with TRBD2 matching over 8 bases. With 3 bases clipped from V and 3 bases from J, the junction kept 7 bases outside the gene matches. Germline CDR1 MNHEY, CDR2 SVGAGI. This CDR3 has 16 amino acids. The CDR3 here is CASSYTGTRVYNEQFF. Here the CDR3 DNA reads TGTGCCAGCAGTTATACCGGGACTAGAGTCTACAATGAGCAGTTCTTC.

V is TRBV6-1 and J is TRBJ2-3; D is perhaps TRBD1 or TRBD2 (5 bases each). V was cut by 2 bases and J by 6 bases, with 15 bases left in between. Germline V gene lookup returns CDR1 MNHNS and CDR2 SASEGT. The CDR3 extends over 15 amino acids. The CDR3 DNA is TGTGCCAGCAGTGAACCAGGGAGAGGGGACGATACGCAGTATTTT. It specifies CASSEPGRGDDTQYF.

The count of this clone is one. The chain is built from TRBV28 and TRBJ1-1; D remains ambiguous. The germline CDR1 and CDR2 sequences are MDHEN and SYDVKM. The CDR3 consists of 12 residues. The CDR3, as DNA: TGTGCATGTAGGGTTCTTGGCACTGAAGCTTTCTTT. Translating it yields CACRVLGTEAFF.

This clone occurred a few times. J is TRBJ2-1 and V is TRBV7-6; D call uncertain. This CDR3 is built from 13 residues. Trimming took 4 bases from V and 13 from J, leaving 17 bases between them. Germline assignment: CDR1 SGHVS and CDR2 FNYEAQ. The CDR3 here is CASSSQLGVRQFF. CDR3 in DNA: TGTGCCAGCAGCTCCCAACTTGGGGTGAGACAGTTCTTC.

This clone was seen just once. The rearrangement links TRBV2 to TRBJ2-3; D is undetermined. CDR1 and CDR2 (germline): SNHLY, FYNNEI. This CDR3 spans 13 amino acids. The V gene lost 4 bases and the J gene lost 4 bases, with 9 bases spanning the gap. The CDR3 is CASSVIHPDTQYF. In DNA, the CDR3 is TGTGCCAGCAGTGTGATTCACCCAGATACGCAGTATTTT.